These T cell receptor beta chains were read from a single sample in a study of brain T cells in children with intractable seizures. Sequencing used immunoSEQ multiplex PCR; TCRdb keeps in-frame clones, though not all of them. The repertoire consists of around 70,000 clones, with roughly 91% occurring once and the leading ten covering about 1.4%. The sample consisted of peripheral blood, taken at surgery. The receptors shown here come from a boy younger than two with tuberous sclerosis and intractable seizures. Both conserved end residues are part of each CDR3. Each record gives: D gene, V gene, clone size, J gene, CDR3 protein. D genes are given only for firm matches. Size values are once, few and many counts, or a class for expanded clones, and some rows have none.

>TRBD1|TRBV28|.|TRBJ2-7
CASSYLTGGIYEQYF
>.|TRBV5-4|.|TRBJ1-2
CASSRDRLGGYTF
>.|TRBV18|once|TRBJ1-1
CASSRPGGMMNTEAFF
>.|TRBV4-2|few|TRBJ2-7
CASSPLDHSYEQYF
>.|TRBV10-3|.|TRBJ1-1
CAISEEKNTEAFF
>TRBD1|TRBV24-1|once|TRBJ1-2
CATSDLSRQGYGYTF
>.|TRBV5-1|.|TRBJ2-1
CASSLVLGANNEQFF
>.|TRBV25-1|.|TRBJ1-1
CASSEVGNGEAFF
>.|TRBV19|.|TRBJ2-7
CASSPEGRALSYEQYF
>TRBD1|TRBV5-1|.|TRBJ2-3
CASSPETGDPLDTQYF
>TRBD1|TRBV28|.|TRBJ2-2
CASSFLHRGLSDTGELFF
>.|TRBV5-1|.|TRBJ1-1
CASNIRGVAFF
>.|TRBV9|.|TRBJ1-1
CASSAQGYTEAFF
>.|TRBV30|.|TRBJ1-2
CAWSVSPGYTF
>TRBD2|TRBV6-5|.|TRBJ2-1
CASSYLAGGKNEQFF
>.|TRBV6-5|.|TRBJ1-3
CASSPVTGSGNTIYF
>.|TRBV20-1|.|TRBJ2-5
CSARGETQYF
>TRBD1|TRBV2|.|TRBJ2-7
CASSNDRVGEQYF
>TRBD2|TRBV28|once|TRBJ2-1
CASSPGTSGYNEQFF
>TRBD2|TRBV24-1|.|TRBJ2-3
CATSDRPPLAGDPDTQYF
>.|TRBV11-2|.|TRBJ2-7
CASSTTSRDYEQYF
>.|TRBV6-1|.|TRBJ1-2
CASSEPPNRVDYGYTF
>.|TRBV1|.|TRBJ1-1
CTSSQDRPGTGWEKTEAFF
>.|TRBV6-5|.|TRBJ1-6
CASSLDGTINSPLHF
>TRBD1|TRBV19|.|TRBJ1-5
CASIRTGASNQPQHF
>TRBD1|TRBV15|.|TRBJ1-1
CATSISDREAFF
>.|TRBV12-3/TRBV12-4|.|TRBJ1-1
CASRQNTEAFF
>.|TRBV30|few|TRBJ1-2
CAWTSNYGYTF